The T cell receptor (beta chain) under discussion was sequenced for a study of T cell responses to AZD1222 COVID-19 vaccine. General study findings and limits: Rises in breadth and depth of Spike-specific TCRs came after two AZD1222 doses.

Germline V gene sequence: CDR1 SGHVS, CDR2 FQNEAQ. The CDR3 is made up of 13 amino acids. V lost 1 base and J 0 bases, leaving 1 base between the germline ends. About this clone: What it recognizes is unknown.

Here immunoSEQ multiplex PCR was the method, and the copy in TCRdb shows in-frame clones only, minus some. The sample holds 65,000 to 90,000 clones, about 85% seen once. Sequenced here: peripheral blood, sampled 28 days after the second AZD1222 dose. V usage is TRBV7-8 and J usage is TRBJ2-4, with D hard to call. The clonotype comes from an adult who received the AZD1222 COVID-19 vaccine. Here the CDR3 reads CASSLEAKNIQYF. In DNA, the CDR3 is TGTGCCAGCAGCTTAGAAGCCAAAAACATTCAGTACTTC.